This note documents a single T cell receptor (beta chain) sequence. The target antigen is unknown. This sample stems from a study of T cells in localized non-small cell lung cancer. The study's findings and limits: There were a median about 53 of the top 100 tumor clones appearing in adjacent lung. Clonality of T cells reached its maximum in uninvolved adjacent lung, surpassing tumor. Higher blood T cell density went with longer overall survival.

The V end was cut by 1 base, the J end by 4 bases, with 13 bases between. Per germline, CDR1 LGHNA and CDR2 YSLEER. This CDR3 has 15 residues. Assay used: immunoSEQ multiplex PCR; TCRdb lists only in-frame clones, some missing. The data contain around 83,000 clones, roughly 75% of them singletons. Material: PBMCs, obtained before any cancer treatment. This TCR derives from a man between 40 and 70 years old with stage II squamous cell lung carcinoma. This sequence joins TRBV4-3 and TRBJ1-2; D might be TRBD1 (6 bases). The CDR3 DNA is TGCGCCAGCAGCCAAGTAGTTCAGGGGAGCTATGGCTACACCTTC. It is translated as CASSQVVQGSYGYTF.